This TCR beta chain emerged from a study of OX40 agonist ivuxolimab in advanced cancers. Study background: Patients with hepatocellular carcinoma, melanoma, renal cell or head and neck cancer made up the dose-escalation patients. Participants, 65% to 85% male, averaged roughly 55 years of age, ranging from 23 to 79. Points from the study as a whole: Expanded clones tended on average to be more numerous among CD8+ T cells than CD4+.

The study sampled blood at baseline, cycle 4 day 1, and cycle 7 day 1. Profiling relied on immunoSEQ multiplex PCR, and the TCRdb table lists in-frame clones only, not all of them. In the table there are under 20,000 clones, 74% of which are singletons. Worth noting for this clone: What it recognizes is unknown.

CDR1 and CDR2 from the germline V gene are MNHEY and SMNVEV (reference sequence). The CDR3 contains 13 residues. The trim removed 10 bases at V and 2 bases at J, leaving 7 bases unmatched. V usage is TRBV27 and J usage is TRBJ2-7; TRBD2 aligns across 8 bases. The TCR was taken from an adult with an advanced solid tumor such as melanoma, head and neck, liver or kidney cancer. Specimen: CD4+ or CD8+ T cells sorted from blood, collected in a trial of the OX40 agonist ivuxolimab. The chain's CDR3 is CATRAGVAYEQYF. CDR3 sequence (DNA): TGTGCCACCAGAGCGGGGGTGGCCTACGAGCAGTACTTC.